Shown below are 8 T cell receptor beta chains from a single sample sequenced in a study of shared clonotypes between healthy human individuals. CD45RO-negative CD8 cells positively selected for CCR7 made up the naive population, which excluded terminally differentiated effector memory CD45RA+ cells. Assay used: immunoSEQ multiplex PCR; TCRdb lists only in-frame clones, some missing. The profile shows 2 million to 2.5 million clones, approximately 94% of them singletons. Sequenced sample: naive CD8+ T cells sorted from blood. These receptors were obtained from a man aged 18-30 years in good health.

The chain combines TRBV4-1 with TRBJ2-5; 9 bases are a match to TRBD2. This CDR3 has 15 amino acids. V was pared by 3 bases and J by 2 bases, with 4 bases of the junction left unmatched. The germline CDR1 and CDR2 sequences are MGHRA and YSYEKL. The CDR3 DNA is TGCGCCAGCAGCCATCCCGGACTAGCGCAAGAGACCCAGTACTTC. Its protein product is CASSHPGLAQETQYF.

V and J are TRBV9 and TRBJ1-1; D not resolved. Germline loops: CDR1 SGDLS, CDR2 YYNGEE. V gave up 4 bases and J gave up 0 bases, with 16 bases separating them. CDR3 length: 16 amino acids. The CDR3 is CASSHGISTMNTEAFF. The CDR3 nucleotides are TGTGCCAGCAGCCACGGGATTTCAACTATGAACACTGAAGCTTTCTTT.

The chain joins TRBV5-4 to TRBJ2-3; 7 bases match TRBD2. Germline assignment: CDR1 SGHNT and CDR2 YYREEE (reference sequence). J lost 0 bases, V lost 9 bases, and 10 bases had no gene match. The CDR3 covers 15 residues. The chain's CDR3 is CATTFGAGSTDTQYF. DNA for the CDR3: TGTGCCACCACATTTGGAGCGGGGAGCACAGATACGCAGTATTTT.

V gene TRBV27 combines with J gene TRBJ2-5; D not certain. The better agreement between TRBJ2-7 and the DNA end casts doubt on the J call. CDR3 length equals 12 residues. Germline V gene lookup returns CDR1 MNHEY and CDR2 SMNVEV (reference sequence). CDR3 amino acids: CASSLLPSEQYF. The CDR3 DNA follows: TGTGCCAGCAGTTTACTGCCTAGCGAGCAGTACTTC.

The gene calls are TRBV18 and TRBJ2-1; 10 bases map to TRBD1. The J segment lost 4 bases and the V segment lost 3 bases, leaving 6 bases of the junction unmatched. Looked up from germline, CDR1 is KGHSH and CDR2 is LQKENI. This CDR3 region has 16 residues. CDR3 sequence (DNA): TGTGCCAGCTCACCGCCGGGACAGGGGCGGTACAATGAGCAGTTCTTC. Protein: CASSPPGQGRYNEQFF.

V usage is TRBV5-4 and J usage is TRBJ2-2, with 7 bases that match TRBD1. Germline CDR1 reads SGHNT; CDR2 reads YYREEE (reference sequence). Unmatched junction bases numbered 7, after V lost 4 bases and J lost 4 bases. This CDR3 comprises 15 residues. In nucleotides, the CDR3 is TGTGCCAGCAGCCCGACAGGGCCGGGCACCGGGGAGCTGTTTTTT. It specifies CASSPTGPGTGELFF.

V and J are TRBV29-1 and TRBJ2-7; D ambiguous. The germline gives CDR1 SQVTM, CDR2 ANQGSEA. This CDR3 has 13 residues. V was clipped by 5 bases and J by 0 bases, with 11 bases between them. CDR3 loop: CSVLDGNSYEQYF. CDR3 DNA sequence: TGCAGCGTTTTGGACGGTAACTCCTACGAGCAGTACTTC.

The V gene is TRBV27, the J gene TRBJ2-5; D is undetermined. The CDR3 runs to 13 residues. V dropped 6 bases and J dropped 2 bases, with 10 bases sitting between them. Germline lookup yields CDR1 MNHEY and CDR2 SMNVEV (reference sequence). The CDR3 loop is CASSPVEQETQYF. The CDR3, as DNA: TGTGCCAGCAGCCCCGTGGAGCAAGAGACCCAGTACTTC.